One sample yielded the 14 T cell receptor beta chains listed below, sequenced in a study of shared clonotypes between healthy human individuals. CD8 cells regarded as naive lacked CD45RO, were positively chosen for CCR7, and omitted terminally differentiated effector memory CD45RA+ cells. TCRdb's copy holds only in-frame clones and misses some; the assay was immunoSEQ multiplex PCR. The table shows 760,000 or so clones, with about 97% occurring only once. The material sequenced was naive CD8+ T cells sorted from blood. The source of these receptors is a man aged 25-45 years in good health.

This chain connects TRBV11-2 to TRBJ2-7; D is unclear. The CDR3 loop spans 13 amino acids. CDR1 is SGHAT, CDR2 FQNNGV, per germline. Trimming took 5 bases from V and 4 from J, leaving 12 bases between them. The CDR3 DNA reads TGTGCCAGCAGCCCCCGATCCGGGTACGAGCAGTACTTC. Protein product: CASSPRSGYEQYF.

The chain is built from TRBV9 and TRBJ2-1, with a possible D match to TRBD2 (5 bases). Per the germline V gene, CDR1 is SGDLS and CDR2 is YYNGEE. The CDR3 runs 15 residues. Deletions cut 2 bases from V and 1 base from J, with 10 bases between. CDR3 loop: CASSVKAESYNEQFF. DNA of the CDR3: TGTGCCAGCAGCGTCAAAGCGGAATCCTACAATGAGCAGTTCTTC.

V and J are TRBV29-1 and TRBJ2-1; TRBD2 might be the D (5 bases). Deletions cut 1 base from V and 1 base from J, with 8 bases between. In germline, CDR1 is SQVTM, CDR2 ANQGSEA. The length of the CDR3 is 14 residues. In DNA form, the CDR3 reads TGCAGCGTTGAAGCAGCGGCATCCTACAATGAGCAGTTCTTC. This encodes CSVEAAASYNEQFF.

The chain recombines TRBV27 with TRBJ2-7; 7 positions match TRBD1. This CDR3 spans 15 amino acids. With V trimmed by 6 bases and J by 3 bases, 11 bases remained unmatched. The germline gives CDR1 MNHEY, CDR2 SMNVEV (reference sequence). Here the CDR3 DNA reads TGTGCCAGCAGCCCCGACAGGGTCGGCGACTACGAGCAGTACTTC. Encoded protein: CASSPDRVGDYEQYF.

The rearrangement links TRBV7-9 to TRBJ2-7, with 8 positions matching TRBD2. V lost 5 bases to trimming and J lost 3 bases; unmatched junction nucleotides: 9. Germline values: CDR1 SEHNR, CDR2 FQNEAQ (reference sequence). There are 15 residues in the CDR3. The CDR3 DNA reads as TGTGCCAGCAGCCAACGAGCGGGAGACCACTACGAGCAGTACTTC. Residues: CASSQRAGDHYEQYF.

The table lists this clone with a count of one. The chain recombines TRBV19 with TRBJ1-5, with 12 nucleotides matching TRBD1. With 4 bases clipped from V and 9 bases from J, the junction kept 7 bases outside the gene matches. Germline CDR1 and CDR2: LNHDA and SQIVND (reference sequence). The CDR3 has 15 amino acids. The CDR3: CASSSGTGGVLPQHF. The CDR3 nucleotides read TGTGCCAGTAGTAGTGGGACAGGGGGCGTTCTGCCCCAGCATTTT. The full variable domain, its missing parts supplied by reference TRBV19 and TRBJ1-5, is DGGITQSPKYLFRKEGQNVTLSCEQNLNHDAMYWYRQDPGQGLRLIYYSQIVNDFQKGDIAEGYSVSREKKESFPLTVTSAQKNPTAFYLCASSSGTGGVLPQHFGDGTRLSIL.

DNA of the CDR3: TGTGCCAGCAGTGTACTGTCCTGGACAGGGAACACCGGGGAGCTGTTTTTT. Encoded protein: CASSVLSWTGNTGELFF. The rearrangement joins TRBV6-1 to TRBJ2-2; TRBD1 matches at 7 bases. The germline V gene has CDR1 MNHNS and CDR2 SASEGT. V lost 4 bases, J lost 1 base, and 9 bases stayed unmatched. There are 17 residues in the CDR3.

The chain uses TRBV5-1 and TRBJ1-5; TRBD1 might be the D (6 bases). The CDR3 length is 16 residues. The V end was cut by 0 bases, the J end by 11 bases, with 21 bases between. In germline, CDR1 is SGHRS, CDR2 YFSETQ. CDR3 sequence: CASSLANRILRGSQHF. The CDR3 DNA reads TGCGCCAGCAGCTTGGCCAACAGGATCCTGAGGGGGTCCCAGCATTTT. Variable domain in full (rest from reference TRBV5-1 and TRBJ1-5): KAGVTQTPRYLIKTRGQQVTLSCSPISGHRSVSWYQQTPGQGLQFLFEYFSETQRNKGNFPGRFSGRQFSNSRSEMNVSTLELGDSALYLCASSLANRILRGSQHFGDGTRLSIL.

The chain carries TRBV5-1 and TRBJ2-7; 7 nucleotides agree with TRBD2. Trimming cost V 0 bases and J 2 bases; bases outside gene matches: 5. Germline V CDR1 and CDR2: SGHRS, YFSETQ. This CDR3 spans 15 amino acids. CDR3 nucleotides: TGCGCCAGCAGCTTGGAGGCTAGCGGAGCCTACGAGCAGTACTTC. Translated, it gives CASSLEASGAYEQYF. The full variable domain, with the rest looked up from reference TRBV5-1 and TRBJ2-7, is KAGVTQTPRYLIKTRGQQVTLSCSPISGHRSVSWYQQTPGQGLQFLFEYFSETQRNKGNFPGRFSGRQFSNSRSEMNVSTLELGDSALYLCASSLEASGAYEQYFGPGTRLTVT.

This clone was recorded once. V gene TRBV14 combines with J gene TRBJ2-7; D is unclear. V was cut by 1 base and J by 5 bases, with 6 bases left in between. The CDR3 is 12 amino acids. Looked up from germline, CDR1 is SGHDN and CDR2 is FVKESK. CDR3 sequence (DNA): TGTGCCAGCAGCCAAGTACGTCACGAGCAGTACTTC. Amino acids: CASSQVRHEQYF.

The chain has TRBV7-9 and TRBJ2-7, with TRBD2 identical over 7 bases. CDR1 and CDR2 from the germline V gene are SEHNR and FQNEAQ (reference sequence). The V segment lost 5 bases and the J segment 12 bases; nucleotides outside the gene matches: 10. The CDR3 has 12 amino acids. The CDR3 nucleotides are TGTGCCAGCAGCCCTACTAGCGAGCCCCGGTACTTC. Residues: CASSPTSEPRYF.

The chain links TRBV18 to TRBJ2-3, with 7 bases lining up with TRBD2. The length of the CDR3 is 18 residues. Per germline, CDR1 KGHSH and CDR2 LQKENI. The V gene end was trimmed by 1 base and the J gene end by 2 bases; junction bases not matched to a gene: 12. The CDR3 protein is CASSPHQGEGPFTDTQYF. The DNA of the CDR3 is TGTGCCAGCTCACCACATCAAGGGGAGGGCCCCTTCACAGATACGCAGTATTTT.

The rearrangement joins TRBV7-9 to TRBJ1-1; no definite D call. This CDR3 comprises 13 residues. Germline loops: CDR1 SEHNR, CDR2 FQNEAQ (reference sequence). V lost 5 bases and J lost 5, with 12 bases in between. CDR3 sequence (DNA): TGTGCCAGCAGCCCTGACACCGAGACTGAAGCTTTCTTT. Translation gives CASSPDTETEAFF.

The chain uses TRBV27 and TRBJ2-5; D not resolved. The germline gives CDR1 MNHEY, CDR2 SMNVEV (reference sequence). The CDR3 has 14 amino acids. Between the trimmed V and J ends, which lost 7 bases and 2 bases, there was a span of 14 bases. CDR3 nucleotide sequence: TGTGCCAGCAAAGCTGGGCGCCAACAAGAGACCCAGTACTTC. Encoded protein: CASKAGRQQETQYF.